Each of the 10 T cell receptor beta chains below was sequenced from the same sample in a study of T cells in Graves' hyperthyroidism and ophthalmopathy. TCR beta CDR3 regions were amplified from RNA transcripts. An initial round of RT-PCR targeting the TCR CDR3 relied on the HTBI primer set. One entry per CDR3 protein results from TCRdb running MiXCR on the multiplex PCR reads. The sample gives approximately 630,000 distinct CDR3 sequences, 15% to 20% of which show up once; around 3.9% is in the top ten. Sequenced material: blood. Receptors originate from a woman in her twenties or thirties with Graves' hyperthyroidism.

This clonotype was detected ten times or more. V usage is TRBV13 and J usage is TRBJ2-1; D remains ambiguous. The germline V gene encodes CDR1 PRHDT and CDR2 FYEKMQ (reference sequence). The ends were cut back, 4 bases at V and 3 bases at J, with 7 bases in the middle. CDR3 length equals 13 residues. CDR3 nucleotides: TGTGCCAGCAGCTCTAATAACTACAATGAGCAGTTCTTC. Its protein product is CASSSNNYNEQFF.

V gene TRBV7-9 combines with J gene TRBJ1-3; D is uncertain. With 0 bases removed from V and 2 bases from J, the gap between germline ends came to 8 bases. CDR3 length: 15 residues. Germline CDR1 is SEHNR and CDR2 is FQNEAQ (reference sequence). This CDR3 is CASSLAAATGNTIYF. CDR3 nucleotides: TGTGCCAGCAGCTTAGCGGCGGCTACTGGAAACACCATATATTTT.

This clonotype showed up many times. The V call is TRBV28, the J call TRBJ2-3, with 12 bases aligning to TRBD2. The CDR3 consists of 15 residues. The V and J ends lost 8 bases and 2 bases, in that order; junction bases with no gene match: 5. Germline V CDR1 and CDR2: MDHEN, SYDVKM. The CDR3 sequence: CASSGLAGFTDTQYF. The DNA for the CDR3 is TGTGCCAGCTCCGGACTAGCGGGATTCACAGATACGCAGTATTTT.

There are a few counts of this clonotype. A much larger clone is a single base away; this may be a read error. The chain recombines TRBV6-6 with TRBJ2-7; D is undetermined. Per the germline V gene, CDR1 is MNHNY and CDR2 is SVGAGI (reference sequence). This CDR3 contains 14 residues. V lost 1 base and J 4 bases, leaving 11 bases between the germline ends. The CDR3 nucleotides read TGTGCCAGCAGTTACTTCCGGACCCTTTACGAGCAGTACTTC. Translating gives CASSYFRTLYEQYF.

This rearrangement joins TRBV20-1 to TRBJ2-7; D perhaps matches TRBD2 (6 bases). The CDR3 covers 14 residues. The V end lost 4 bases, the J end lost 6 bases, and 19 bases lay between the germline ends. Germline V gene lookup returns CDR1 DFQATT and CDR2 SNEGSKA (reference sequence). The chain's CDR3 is CSATTFQGGLEQYF. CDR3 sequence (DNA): TGCAGTGCTACAACTTTCCAGGGAGGTCTCGAGCAGTACTTC.

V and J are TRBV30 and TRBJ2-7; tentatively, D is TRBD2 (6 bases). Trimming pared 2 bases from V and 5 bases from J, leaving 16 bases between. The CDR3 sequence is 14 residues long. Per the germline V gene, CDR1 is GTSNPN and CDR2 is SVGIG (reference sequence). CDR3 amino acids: CAWSTIQAGNEQYF. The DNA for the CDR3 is TGTGCCTGGAGTACCATACAGGCGGGGAACGAGCAGTACTTC.

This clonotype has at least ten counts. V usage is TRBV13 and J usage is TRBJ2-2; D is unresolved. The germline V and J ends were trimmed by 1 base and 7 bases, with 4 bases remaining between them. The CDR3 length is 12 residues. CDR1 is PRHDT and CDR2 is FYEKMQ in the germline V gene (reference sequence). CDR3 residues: CASSLVGGELFF. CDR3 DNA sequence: TGTGCCAGCAGCTTAGTTGGCGGGGAGCTGTTTTTT.

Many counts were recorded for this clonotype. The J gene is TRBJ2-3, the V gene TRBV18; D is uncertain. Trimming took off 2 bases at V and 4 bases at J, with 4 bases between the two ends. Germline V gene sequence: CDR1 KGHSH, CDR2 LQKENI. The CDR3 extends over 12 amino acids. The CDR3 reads CASSPSADTQYF. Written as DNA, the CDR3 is TGTGCCAGCTCACCATCCGCAGATACGCAGTATTTT.

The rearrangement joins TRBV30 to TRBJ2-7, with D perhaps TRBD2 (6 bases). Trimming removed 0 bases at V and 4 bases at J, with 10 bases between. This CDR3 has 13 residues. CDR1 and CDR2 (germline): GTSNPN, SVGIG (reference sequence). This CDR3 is CAWSVELAYEQYF. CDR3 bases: TGTGCCTGGAGTGTAGAACTAGCTTACGAGCAGTACTTC.

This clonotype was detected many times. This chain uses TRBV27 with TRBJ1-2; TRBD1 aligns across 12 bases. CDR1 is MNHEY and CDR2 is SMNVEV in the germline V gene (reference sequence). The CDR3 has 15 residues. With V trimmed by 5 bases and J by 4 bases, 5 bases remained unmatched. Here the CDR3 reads CASSPRDRGLYGYTF. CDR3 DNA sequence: TGTGCCAGCAGTCCCAGGGACAGGGGGCTCTATGGCTACACCTTC.